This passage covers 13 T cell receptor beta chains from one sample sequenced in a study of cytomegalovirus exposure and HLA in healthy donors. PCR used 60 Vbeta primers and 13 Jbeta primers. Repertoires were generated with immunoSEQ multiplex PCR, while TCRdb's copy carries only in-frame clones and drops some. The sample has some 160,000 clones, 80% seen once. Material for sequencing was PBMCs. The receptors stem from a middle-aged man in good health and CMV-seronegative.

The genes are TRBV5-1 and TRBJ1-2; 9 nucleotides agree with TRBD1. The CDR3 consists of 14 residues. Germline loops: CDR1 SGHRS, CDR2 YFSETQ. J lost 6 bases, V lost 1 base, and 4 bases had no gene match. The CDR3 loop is CASSLRGQGNGYTF. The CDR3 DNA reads TGCGCCAGCAGCTTGAGGGGACAGGGAAATGGCTACACCTTC.

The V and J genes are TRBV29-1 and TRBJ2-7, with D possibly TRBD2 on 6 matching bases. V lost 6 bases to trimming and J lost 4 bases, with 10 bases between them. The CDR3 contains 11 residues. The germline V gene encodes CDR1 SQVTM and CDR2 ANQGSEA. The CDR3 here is CSVARGYEQYF. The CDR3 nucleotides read TGCAGCGTGGCCCGGGGGTACGAGCAGTACTTC.

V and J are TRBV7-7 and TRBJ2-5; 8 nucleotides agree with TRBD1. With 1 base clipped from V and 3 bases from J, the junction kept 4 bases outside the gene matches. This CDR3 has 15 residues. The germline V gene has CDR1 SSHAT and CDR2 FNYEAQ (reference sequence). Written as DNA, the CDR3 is TGTGCCAGCAGCTTAGGGACGGACAGGGAAGAGACCCAGTACTTC. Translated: CASSLGTDREETQYF.

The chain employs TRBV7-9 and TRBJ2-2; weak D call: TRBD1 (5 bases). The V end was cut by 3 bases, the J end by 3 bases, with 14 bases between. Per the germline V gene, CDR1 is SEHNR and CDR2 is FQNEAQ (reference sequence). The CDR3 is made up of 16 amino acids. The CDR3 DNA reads TGTGCCAGCAGCTTCTTAGCAGGGCATGACACCGGGGAGCTGTTTTTT. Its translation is CASSFLAGHDTGELFF.

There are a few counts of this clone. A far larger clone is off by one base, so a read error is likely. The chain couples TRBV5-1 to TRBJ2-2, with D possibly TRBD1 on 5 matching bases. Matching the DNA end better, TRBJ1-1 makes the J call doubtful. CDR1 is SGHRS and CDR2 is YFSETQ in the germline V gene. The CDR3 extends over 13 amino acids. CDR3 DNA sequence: TGCGCCAGCAGCTTAGACAGAGTAGATGAAGCTTTCTTT. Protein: CASSLDRVDEAFF.

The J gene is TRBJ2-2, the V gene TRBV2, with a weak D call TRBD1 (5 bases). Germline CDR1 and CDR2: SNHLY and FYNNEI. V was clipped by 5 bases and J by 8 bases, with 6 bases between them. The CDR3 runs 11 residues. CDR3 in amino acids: CASSRQGELFF. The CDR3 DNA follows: TGTGCCAGCAGTAGACAGGGGGAGCTGTTTTTT.

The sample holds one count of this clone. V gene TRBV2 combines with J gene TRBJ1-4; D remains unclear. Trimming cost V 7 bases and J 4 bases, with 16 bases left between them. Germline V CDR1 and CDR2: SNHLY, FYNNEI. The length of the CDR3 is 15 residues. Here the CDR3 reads CASNPPGLGNEKLFF. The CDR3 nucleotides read TGTGCCAGCAACCCCCCGGGGTTGGGTAATGAAAAACTGTTTTTT. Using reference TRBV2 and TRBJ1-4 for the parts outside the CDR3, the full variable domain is EPEVTQTPSHQVTQMGQEVILRCVPISNHLYFYWYRQILGQKVEFLVSFYNNEISEKSEIFDDQFSVERPDGSNFTLKIRSTKLEDSAMYFCASNPPGLGNEKLFFGSGTQLSVL.

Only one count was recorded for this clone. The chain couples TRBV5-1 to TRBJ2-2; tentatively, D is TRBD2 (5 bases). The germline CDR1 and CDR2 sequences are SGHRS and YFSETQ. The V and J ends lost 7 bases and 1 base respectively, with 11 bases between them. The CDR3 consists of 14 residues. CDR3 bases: TGCGCCAGCCGGAGTGGGAGGAACACCGGGGAGCTGTTTTTT. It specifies CASRSGRNTGELFF.

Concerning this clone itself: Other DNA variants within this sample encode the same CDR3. CDR3 nucleotide sequence: TGTGCCAGCTCACCCGGACAGGGCGCGGCCGGGGAGCTGTTTTTT. Translation: CASSPGQGAAGELFF. The rearrangement joins TRBV18 to TRBJ2-2; 8 bases align to TRBD1. This CDR3 spans 15 amino acids. CDR1 and CDR2 (germline): KGHSH, LQKENI. The junction had 6 bases not matched to a gene; V was cut back by 3 bases and J by 6 bases.

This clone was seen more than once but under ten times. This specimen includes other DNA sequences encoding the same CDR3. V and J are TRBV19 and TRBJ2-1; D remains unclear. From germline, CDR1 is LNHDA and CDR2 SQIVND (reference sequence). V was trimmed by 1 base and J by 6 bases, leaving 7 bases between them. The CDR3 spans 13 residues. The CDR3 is CASSIGGGNEQFF. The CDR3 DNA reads TGTGCCAGTAGTATAGGAGGCGGCAATGAGCAGTTCTTC.

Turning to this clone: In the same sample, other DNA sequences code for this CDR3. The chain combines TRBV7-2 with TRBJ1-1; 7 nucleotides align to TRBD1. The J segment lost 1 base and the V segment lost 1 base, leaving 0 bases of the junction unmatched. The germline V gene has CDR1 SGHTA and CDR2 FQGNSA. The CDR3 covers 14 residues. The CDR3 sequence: CASSLDRGNTEAFF. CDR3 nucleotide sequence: TGTGCCAGCAGCTTAGACAGGGGGAACACTGAAGCTTTCTTT.

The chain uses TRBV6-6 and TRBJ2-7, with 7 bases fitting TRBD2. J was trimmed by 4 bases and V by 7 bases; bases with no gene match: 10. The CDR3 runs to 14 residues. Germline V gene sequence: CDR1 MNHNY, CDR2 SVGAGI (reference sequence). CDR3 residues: CASTNVGGGYEQYF. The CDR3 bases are TGTGCCAGCACCAACGTGGGGGGGGGTTACGAGCAGTACTTC.

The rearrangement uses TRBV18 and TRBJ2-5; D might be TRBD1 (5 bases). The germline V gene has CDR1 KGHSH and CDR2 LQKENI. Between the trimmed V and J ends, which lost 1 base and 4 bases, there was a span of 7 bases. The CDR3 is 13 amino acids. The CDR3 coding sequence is TGTGCCAGCTCACCACGGACAAGAGAGACCCAGTACTTC. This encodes CASSPRTRETQYF.